This T cell receptor (beta chain) was captured by sequencing in a study of response to subunit inactivated influenza vaccine. Study results and limitations: With each seasonal influenza vaccination, the authors suggested, few new T cells are recruited.

This clonotype was detected only a few times. Its antigen is currently unknown. TCRdb reprocessed the RT-PCR reads via MiXCR and lists one record per CDR3 protein. The sample has about 160,000 distinct CDR3 sequences, roughly 11% seen once; the top ten hold roughly 12%. The CDR3 runs 16 residues. The germline CDR1 and CDR2 sequences are GTSNPN and SVGIG (reference sequence). Trimming pared 8 bases from V and 0 bases from J, leaving 20 bases between. This sample comprised non-naive T cells sorted from PBMCs, obtained roughly 45 days after vaccination. This clonotype originated in a middle-aged man who received an inactivated influenza vaccine. The chain links TRBV30 to TRBJ2-1, with D possibly TRBD1 on 5 matching bases. In nucleotides, the CDR3 is TGTGCCAGCATAAGGGGTACCCTGGGCTCCTACAATGAGCAGTTCTTC. Translated: CASIRGTLGSYNEQFF.